This entry lists 6 T cell receptor beta chains sequenced from one sample in a study of blood T cell repertoires in COVID-19. Sequencing was performed with immunoSEQ multiplex PCR; in TCRdb, only in-frame clones are kept and a portion is missing. This sample has under 250,000 clones; around 85% occur once, and the top ten carry about 2.4%. Sequencing was performed on peripheral blood. The receptors stem from a woman in her 70s with COVID-19, enrolled during active disease.

The chain combines TRBV19 with TRBJ2-7; 13 bases fit TRBD2. The ends lost 4 bases at V and 4 bases at J; junction bases unmatched: 4. The CDR3 consists of 15 residues. CDR1 is LNHDA, CDR2 SQIVND, per germline (reference sequence). The CDR3 region is CASSTGLAGEYEQYF. Written as DNA, the CDR3 is TGTGCCAGTAGTACAGGACTAGCGGGGGAGTACGAGCAGTACTTC.

About this clone itself: A read error may account for a junction end that differs from germline. The chain has TRBV7-9 and TRBJ2-7; no clear D gene. Germline V CDR1 and CDR2: SEHNR, FQNEAQ (reference sequence). This CDR3 contains 15 residues. Written as DNA, the CDR3 is TGTGCCAGCAGTTTAGGTAAATCCAGCTCCTACGAGCAGTACTTC. Encoded protein: CASSLGKSSSYEQYF.

The chain employs TRBV7-9 and TRBJ1-2; 11 bases align to TRBD1. CDR3 length: 16 amino acids. V dropped 1 base and J dropped 3; count of bases not matched to a gene: 4. CDR1 and CDR2 from the germline V gene are SEHNR and FQNEAQ (reference sequence). This CDR3 reads CASSLGSGQGDYGYTF. CDR3 bases: TGTGCCAGCAGCTTAGGATCGGGACAGGGGGACTATGGCTACACCTTC.

The chain couples TRBV27 to TRBJ1-5; tentatively, D is TRBD1 (5 bases). Trimming left V 5 bases short and J 5 bases short, with 22 bases between. The germline CDR1 and CDR2 sequences are MNHEY and SMNVEV (reference sequence). CDR3 length: 17 amino acids. The CDR3 DNA reads TGTGCCAGCAGTCCGGATTGGGGCGCAGATACCGATCAGCCCCAGCATTTT. It yields the protein CASSPDWGADTDQPQHF.

J is TRBJ2-1 and V is TRBV29-1; TRBD2 matches 13 bases. V lost 6 bases and J lost 9; bases outside the gene matches: 11. Per germline, CDR1 SQVTM and CDR2 ANQGSEA. The CDR3 is made up of 15 amino acids. The CDR3 region is CSVDTGLAGFGEQFF. The CDR3 nucleotides are TGCAGCGTGGATACGGGACTAGCGGGATTTGGTGAGCAGTTCTTC.

This chain connects TRBV19 to TRBJ2-7; 8 positions match TRBD1. The CDR3 extends over 14 amino acids. V was clipped by 6 bases and J by 0 bases; unmatched bases: 4. CDR1 and CDR2 (germline): LNHDA, SQIVND (reference sequence). CDR3 coding DNA: TGTGCCAGTAGACCACAGGGGGACTCCTACGAGCAGTACTTC. Translating it yields CASRPQGDSYEQYF.